This entry concerns a single T cell receptor (beta chain). The data stem from a study of blood T cell repertoires in COVID-19. For the study at large: Collection of acute and convalescent COVID-19 samples took place in the United States, Italy and Spain.

Libraries were prepared by immunoSEQ multiplex PCR; TCRdb keeps only in-frame clonotypes and omits some of them. The top ten hold roughly 7.6% of the sample, which has some 25,000 clones, 87% seen once. V lost 0 bases and J lost 4, with 12 bases in between. The length of the CDR3 is 15 residues. The germline CDR1 and CDR2 sequences are SGHRS and YFSETQ. Input material: peripheral blood. The V call is TRBV5-1, the J call TRBJ2-3; D is perhaps TRBD2 (6 bases). This clonotype was sampled from a man over 45 with active COVID-19. CDR3 DNA sequence: TGCGCCAGCAGCTTGGGACGGGGGACCCCAGATACGCAGTATTTT. Encoded protein: CASSLGRGTPDTQYF.